Below, 32 T cell receptor beta chains from the same sample are listed, as sequenced in a study of blood T cell repertoires in COVID-19. Sequencing used immunoSEQ multiplex PCR; TCRdb keeps in-frame clones, though not all of them. The table records fewer than 200,000 clones, roughly nine tenths of them present only once. Sequences were obtained from peripheral blood. These receptors were taken from a man in his fifties or sixties with active or convalescent COVID-19.

The rearrangement uses TRBV4-2 and TRBJ1-2; 12 nucleotides align to TRBD1. This CDR3 comprises 16 residues. Germline V gene sequence: CDR1 LGHNA, CDR2 YNFKEQ. Trimming removed 3 bases from V and 8 bases from J; junction bases left unmatched: 10. The CDR3 sequence: CASSQKPGQGAWGYTF. CDR3 nucleotide sequence: TGTGCCAGCAGCCAGAAACCGGGACAGGGGGCGTGGGGCTACACCTTC.

The chain carries TRBV10-1 and TRBJ1-2; weak D call: TRBD1 (5 bases). Trimming removed 4 bases at V and 2 bases at J, with 17 bases between. The CDR3 length is 16 residues. Germline V gene sequence: CDR1 WNHNN, CDR2 SYGVQD (reference sequence). In nucleotides, the CDR3 is TGCGCCAGCAGTGGTTTCATTCAGGGCCTGAACTATGGCTACACCTTC. This encodes CASSGFIQGLNYGYTF.

The chain joins TRBV29-1 to TRBJ2-3; no definite D call. This CDR3 has 11 residues. V was cut by 5 bases and J by 1 base, with 4 bases left in between. Germline CDR1 is SQVTM and CDR2 is ANQGSEA. In nucleotides, the CDR3 is TGCAGCGTTCCTGGCACAGATACGCAGTATTTT. Amino acids: CSVPGTDTQYF.

The rearrangement joins TRBV7-3 to TRBJ1-1; possibly TRBD1 for D (6 bases). CDR1 SGHTA and CDR2 FQGTGA come from the germline V gene. Trimming removed 5 bases at V and 2 bases at J, with 9 bases between. CDR3 length equals 13 residues. The CDR3 sequence is CASSQDSNTEAFF. The CDR3 DNA is TGTGCCAGCAGCCAGGACAGCAACACTGAAGCTTTCTTT.

The J gene is TRBJ2-3, the V gene TRBV5-8, with a tentative D call TRBD1 (5 bases). Germline CDR1 is SGHTS and CDR2 is YDEGEE. The CDR3 is made up of 15 amino acids. V was trimmed by 0 bases and J by 6 bases, leaving 14 bases between them. CDR3 loop: CASSLDVRKGDTQYF. As DNA, the CDR3 is TGTGCCAGCAGCTTGGATGTGAGGAAGGGGGATACGCAGTATTTT.

This clone was counted a single time. The V and J genes are TRBV12-3 or TRBV12-4 and TRBJ1-2, with D possibly matching TRBD1 (5 bases). Trimming pared 6 bases from V and 1 base from J, leaving 9 bases between. The CDR3 runs to 13 residues. CDR3 protein: CASRSTVNYGYTF. For the CDR3, the DNA is TGTGCCAGCAGGTCGACAGTTAACTATGGCTACACCTTC.

V and J are TRBV5-1 and TRBJ2-3, with D hard to call. V was shortened by 1 base and J by 6 bases, with 9 bases between the two germline ends. The germline V gene has CDR1 SGHRS and CDR2 YFSETQ. This CDR3 is built from 13 residues. This CDR3 is CASSLYSKDTQYF. Written as DNA, the CDR3 is TGCGCCAGCAGCTTGTACTCCAAGGATACGCAGTATTTT. Full variable domain (rest looked up from reference TRBV5-1 and TRBJ2-3): KAGVTQTPRYLIKTRGQQVTLSCSPISGHRSVSWYQQTPGQGLQFLFEYFSETQRNKGNFPGRFSGRQFSNSRSEMNVSTLELGDSALYLCASSLYSKDTQYFGPGTRLTVL.

The chain couples TRBV15 to TRBJ2-2; D remains unclear. Between the trimmed V and J ends, which lost 0 bases and 4 bases, there was a span of 3 bases. This CDR3 spans 13 amino acids. Germline assignment: CDR1 LNHNV and CDR2 YYDKDF (reference sequence). This chain's CDR3 is CATSRDLTGELFF. The CDR3 DNA reads as TGTGCCACCAGCAGAGACCTCACCGGGGAGCTGTTTTTT. The full variable domain, completed using reference TRBV15 and TRBJ2-2, is DAMVIQNPRYQVTQFGKPVTLSCSQTLNHNVMYWYQQKSSQAPKLLFHYYDKDFNNEADTPDNFQSRRPNTSFCFLDIRSPGLGDTAMYLCATSRDLTGELFFGEGSRLTVL.

This clone showed up just a few times. The gene calls are TRBV6-1 and TRBJ2-7; TRBD2 matches 8 bases. Trimming cost V 3 bases and J 3 bases; bases outside gene matches: 4. Per germline, CDR1 MNHNS and CDR2 SASEGT. CDR3 length: 14 amino acids. The CDR3, as DNA: TGTGCCAGCAGTGACGCCGGGACTAGCTACGAGCAGTACTTC. Its protein product is CASSDAGTSYEQYF.

The chain joins TRBV5-1 to TRBJ2-7; a weak D match, TRBD1 (6 bases). V dropped 2 bases and J dropped 0 bases, with 12 bases sitting between them. The CDR3 spans 15 residues. Germline loops: CDR1 SGHRS, CDR2 YFSETQ. This CDR3 reads CASSFWDTASYEQYF. CDR3 sequence (DNA): TGCGCCAGCAGCTTCTGGGACACCGCCTCCTACGAGCAGTACTTC.

The chain employs TRBV7-3 and TRBJ1-2; 9 positions agree with TRBD1. This CDR3 has 13 amino acids. Germline values: CDR1 SGHTA, CDR2 FQGTGA. J lost 7 bases, V lost 4 bases, and 4 bases had no gene match. CDR3 nucleotide sequence: TGTGCCAGCAGCTCATCGGACAGGGGTGGCTACACCTTC. This encodes CASSSSDRGGYTF.

V usage is TRBV5-1 and J usage is TRBJ2-5, with D maybe TRBD2 (7 bases). Trimming stripped 0 bases from V and 6 bases from J, with 12 bases between. This CDR3 comprises 14 residues. CDR1 is SGHRS, CDR2 YFSETQ, per germline. CDR3 sequence reads: CASSLGNGGQTQYF. The CDR3 DNA reads as TGCGCCAGCAGCTTGGGAAACGGGGGGCAGACCCAGTACTTC.

This chain links TRBV19 with TRBJ2-7; 7 nucleotides line up with TRBD2. Germline-derived CDR1 and CDR2 are LNHDA and SQIVND (reference sequence). Germline trimming cut 6 bases from V and 3 bases from J; bases unmatched to any gene: 11. The CDR3 runs to 15 residues. The CDR3 loop is CASRHRSGEGYEQYF. The CDR3, as DNA: TGTGCCAGTAGACACCGGTCGGGGGAGGGCTACGAGCAGTACTTC.

This chain joins TRBV5-1 and TRBJ2-3, with D tentatively TRBD2 (6 bases). V was shortened by 0 bases and J by 4 bases, with 12 bases between the two germline ends. This CDR3 comprises 15 residues. From germline, CDR1 is SGHRS and CDR2 YFSETQ. CDR3 nucleotide sequence: TGCGCCAGCAGCTTGGTGGGGGGTGTGGCAGATACGCAGTATTTT. As protein: CASSLVGGVADTQYF.

This clone was observed a single time. V gene TRBV2 combines with J gene TRBJ1-1; a possible D gene is TRBD1 (6 bases). Germline assignment: CDR1 SNHLY and CDR2 FYNNEI. Trimming shortened V by 5 bases and J by 4 bases, and 17 bases separated the two germline ends. This CDR3 contains 15 residues. The DNA of the CDR3 is TGTGCCAGCAGTCTCCAACAGGGCTTGGGCACTGAAGCTTTCTTT. Protein sequence: CASSLQQGLGTEAFF.

V usage is TRBV24-1 and J usage is TRBJ1-1, with 11 bases lining up with TRBD1. This CDR3 is built from 19 residues. V lost 5 bases to trimming and J lost 2 bases; unmatched junction nucleotides: 15. Germline loops: CDR1 KGHDR, CDR2 SFDVKD. The CDR3 coding sequence is TGTGCCACCAGTGCAGAAGGGGAAAAGGACAGGGGGCCTAACACTGAAGCTTTCTTT. It translates to CATSAEGEKDRGPNTEAFF.

The genes are TRBV7-9 and TRBJ1-1; 7 bases line up with TRBD1. The CDR3 sequence is 14 residues long. Trimming took 3 bases from V and 0 from J; bases not matched to a gene: 1. CDR1 SEHNR and CDR2 FQNEAQ come from the germline V gene (reference sequence). As DNA, the CDR3 is TGTGCCAGCAGCTTGACAGGGCTGAACACTGAAGCTTTCTTT. Amino acid sequence: CASSLTGLNTEAFF.

This clone was observed a handful of times. Other DNA sequences within the sample encode an identical CDR3. The chain recombines TRBV6-1 with TRBJ1-2, with TRBD1 identical over 8 bases. The length of the CDR3 is 14 residues. With V trimmed by 3 bases and J by 3 bases, 3 bases remained unmatched. Germline CDR1 and CDR2: MNHNS and SASEGT. CDR3 amino acids: CASSDATGDYGYTF. The CDR3 nucleotides read TGTGCCAGCAGTGATGCGACAGGGGACTATGGCTACACCTTC.

This clone has just a few counts. This chain joins TRBV3-1 (or the pseudogene TRBV3-2) and TRBJ2-7, with D possibly being TRBD1 (8 bases). This CDR3 comprises 13 residues. From germline, CDR1 is LGHDT and CDR2 YNNKEL (reference sequence). Trimming shortened V by 5 bases and J by 6 bases, and 14 bases separated the two germline ends. The CDR3 spells CASSGYRGGEQYF. The CDR3 coding sequence is TGTGCCAGCAGCGGTTACAGGGGGGGCGAGCAGTACTTC.

The chain is built from TRBV2 and TRBJ2-7; no reliable D call. Germline V gene data show CDR1 as SNHLY and CDR2 as FYNNEI. The CDR3 runs to 12 residues. V lost 7 bases, J lost 0 bases, and 7 bases lay in between. The CDR3 nucleotides read TGTGCCAGCATTAATCCCTCCTACGAGCAGTACTTC. This encodes CASINPSYEQYF.

The V call is TRBV11-2, the J call TRBJ1-1; a weak D match, TRBD1 (5 bases). Germline CDR1 SGHAT, CDR2 FQNNGV. Trimming took 5 bases from V and 7 from J, leaving 14 bases between them. CDR3 length: 13 residues. CDR3 nucleotide sequence: TGTGCCAGCAGCCGCGATCTGGGGGGTGAAGCTTTCTTT. The encoded protein is CASSRDLGGEAFF.

The chain has TRBV7-2 and TRBJ2-5, with D possibly TRBD2 on 6 matching bases. V lost 5 bases to trimming and J lost 7 bases, with 17 bases between them. The CDR3 spans 14 residues. Per germline, CDR1 SGHTA and CDR2 FQGNSA. The CDR3 loop is CASSAPQMGGTQYF. The CDR3 DNA reads as TGTGCCAGCAGCGCCCCTCAGATGGGGGGGACCCAGTACTTC.

The V gene is TRBV5-4, the J gene TRBJ1-2, with 7 bases matching TRBD1. V gave up 4 bases and J gave up 7 bases; unmatched junction bases: 7. Germline V lookup: CDR1 SGHNT, CDR2 YYREEE (reference sequence). This CDR3 has 13 residues. The CDR3 coding sequence is TGTGCCAGCAGCACACAGGGGCGGGGTGGCTACACCTTC. It is translated as CASSTQGRGGYTF. The full variable domain, with the rest looked up from reference TRBV5-4 and TRBJ1-2, is ETGVTQSPTHLIKTRGQQVTLRCSSQSGHNTVSWYQQALGQGPQFIFQYYREEENGRGNFPPRFSGLQFPNYSSELNVNALELDDSALYLCASSTQGRGGYTFGSGTRLTVV.

J is TRBJ1-4 and V is TRBV24-1; TRBD1 matches 10 bases. V lost 2 bases and J lost 11; bases outside the gene matches: 7. Germline lookup yields CDR1 KGHDR and CDR2 SFDVKD. This CDR3 comprises 15 residues. CDR3 in amino acids: CATSDSGTGVGKLFF. Here the CDR3 DNA reads TGTGCCACCAGTGATTCGGGGACAGGGGTAGGGAAACTGTTTTTT.

This sequence joins TRBV6-5 and TRBJ1-4, with D uncertain. The CDR3 is 14 amino acids. V lost 5 bases to trimming and J lost 4 bases, with 11 bases between them. Germline V lookup: CDR1 MNHEY, CDR2 SVGAGI. In DNA, the CDR3 is TGTGCCAGCAGTCGACGTCCGGGTAATGAAAAACTGTTTTTT. It is translated as CASSRRPGNEKLFF.

This clone was seen a single time. The chain is built from TRBV11-2 and TRBJ2-7, with a tentative D call TRBD1 (5 bases). Germline CDR1 is SGHAT and CDR2 is FQNNGV. The ends were cut back, 0 bases at V and 2 bases at J, with 8 bases in the middle. The CDR3 has 14 amino acids. The CDR3 reads CASSLDQGTYEQYF. Here the CDR3 DNA reads TGTGCCAGCAGCTTAGATCAGGGAACCTACGAGCAGTACTTC.

The chain recombines TRBV2 with TRBJ1-3; TRBD1 matches at 7 bases. The trim removed 8 bases at V and 0 bases at J, leaving 4 bases unmatched. CDR1 and CDR2 from the germline V gene are SNHLY and FYNNEI. This CDR3 is built from 14 residues. The CDR3 DNA follows: TGTGCCAGCCTTGACAGGGCCTCTGGAAACACCATATATTTT. It yields the protein CASLDRASGNTIYF.

Notes on this clone: The identical CDR3 is also encoded by other nucleotide sequences in the sample. The rearrangement uses TRBV12-3 or TRBV12-4 and TRBJ2-5, with TRBD1 identical over 8 bases. V was pared by 5 bases and J by 4 bases, with 3 bases of the junction left unmatched. The CDR3 totals 13 residues. The CDR3 DNA sequence: TGTGCCAGCAGTCCAACAGGGGGAGAGACCCAGTACTTC. Translation: CASSPTGGETQYF.

The chain employs TRBV5-1 and TRBJ1-5; D gene unclear. Germline values: CDR1 SGHRS, CDR2 YFSETQ. The CDR3 runs 15 residues. Trimming removed 0 bases from V and 1 base from J, with 8 bases in between. CDR3 in DNA: TGCGCCAGCAGCTTGGGAGTATCCAGCAATCAGCCCCAGCATTTT. It codes for CASSLGVSSNQPQHF.

This clone was found a few times. The chain joins TRBV11-3 to TRBJ2-3; D may be TRBD2 (5 bases). There are 15 residues in the CDR3. V lost 1 base to trimming and J lost 1 base, with 9 bases between them. Germline V gene sequence: CDR1 SGHNT, CDR2 YENEEA. The CDR3 spells CASSLVPGCTDTQYF. The CDR3 DNA is TGTGCCAGCAGCTTAGTACCGGGGTGCACAGATACGCAGTATTTT.

This clone was recorded once. The rearrangement joins TRBV5-6 to TRBJ1-6; D gene unclear. Germline CDR1 and CDR2: SGHDT and YYEEEE. The CDR3 consists of 16 residues. V was clipped by 0 bases and J by 8 bases, with 15 bases between them. This CDR3 is CASSLGREFEHSPLHF. In DNA, the CDR3 is TGTGCCAGCAGCTTGGGGAGGGAGTTCGAACATTCACCCCTCCACTTT.

The chain links TRBV15 to TRBJ1-2, with 12 bases lining up with TRBD1. The junction had 8 bases not matched to a gene; V was cut back by 1 base and J by 8 bases. CDR3 length: 16 amino acids. The germline V gene encodes CDR1 LNHNV and CDR2 YYDKDF (reference sequence). CDR3 residues: CATSRVLGQGAGGYTF. The CDR3 DNA sequence: TGTGCCACCAGCAGAGTCCTGGGACAGGGGGCTGGAGGCTACACCTTC.